This T cell receptor beta chain was recovered during a study of T cell clonality in common variable immunodeficiency. Study observations and caveats: Fewer TCRbeta clones were shared among CVID subjects than controls. Fewer deletions and N-nucleotide insertions were reportedly seen in common variable immunodeficiency TCR beta sequences.

Produced via immunoSEQ multiplex PCR; TCRdb's table is partial and in-frame only. The specimen has about 31,000 clones, none found just once. This clone is termed medium-sized (0.01 to 0.1%). Its antigen is unidentified. The read gets to within 3 residues of the CDR3 end, and the germline J gene fills in the rest. V dropped 4 bases and J dropped 1; count of bases not matched to a gene: 5. The V gene's germline CDR1 is GTSNPN and CDR2 SVGIG (reference sequence). The CDR3 loop spans 14 amino acids. Most patients and controls had Caucasian heritage. Each donor provided 5 to 8 ml of heparinized whole blood.

This clonotype was obtained from a person aged 18 to 70 in good health. The J gene is TRBJ2-3, the V gene TRBV30, with TRBD1 matching over 7 bases. Sequenced sample: peripheral blood mononuclear cells. CDR3 bases read: TGTGCCTGGATAAGACAGGGAGGCACAGATACG. Translation: CAWIRQGGTDT. The complete CDR3 reads CAWIRQGGTDTQYF.